Listed below are T cell receptor beta chains from one sample, sequenced in a study of PD-1 blockade in classical Hodgkin lymphoma. Data came from immunoSEQ multiplex PCR; TCRdb stores just in-frame clones and leaves some out. The sample shows fewer than 100,000 clones, about nine tenths of them seen only once. The source material was peripheral blood mononuclear cells (PBMCs), sampled at baseline. These receptors were collected from a human donor with classical Hodgkin lymphoma. The CDR3 runs from the conserved cysteine through the conserved F or W. The order of the fields is CDR3 length, D gene, J gene, V gene, clone size, CDR3 DNA, CDR3 protein. A D gene is named only where the DNA matches it firmly. Only some rows state a clone size, as once, few, many or a class for expanded clones.

length: 15
D: .
J: TRBJ1-5
V: TRBV29-1
size: .
DNA: TGCAGCGTTGAAAAACACCGGGACATTGATCAGCCCCAGCATTTT
CDR3: CSVEKHRDIDQPQHF

length: 13
D: TRBD2
J: TRBJ2-7
V: TRBV27
size: .
DNA: TGTGCCAGCAGAACAGCGGGAACGGGGGAGCAGTACTTC
CDR3: CASRTAGTGEQYF

length: 16
D: .
J: TRBJ2-7
V: TRBV4-1
size: .
DNA: TGCGCCAGCAGCCAAGATACGGCAGGGACATACTACGAGCAGTACTTC
CDR3: CASSQDTAGTYYEQYF

length: 16
D: TRBD1
J: TRBJ1-1
V: TRBV28
size: .
DNA: TGTGCCAGCAGTTTAATCAGGGGGTTTTGGAACACTGAAGCTTTCTTT
CDR3: CASSLIRGFWNTEAFF

length: 16
D: .
J: TRBJ2-5
V: TRBV4-1
size: .
DNA: TGCGCCAGCAGCCAACGGGTCCCTATTGTTTTAGAGACCCAGTACTTC
CDR3: CASSQRVPIVLETQYF

length: 14
D: TRBD1
J: TRBJ1-5
V: TRBV5-5
size: .
DNA: TGTGCCAGCAGCTTGCGCCAGGGGGGTGAGCCCCAGCATTTT
CDR3: CASSLRQGGEPQHF

length: 15
D: .
J: TRBJ1-5
V: TRBV6-1
size: .
DNA: TGTGCCAGCACCCGGGATGGTATAGGCAATCAGCCCCAGCATTTT
CDR3: CASTRDGIGNQPQHF

length: 16
D: .
J: TRBJ2-6
V: TRBV13
size: .
DNA: TGTGCCAGCAGCTTAAAAGGACAATCTGGGGCCAACGTCCTGACTTTC
CDR3: CASSLKGQSGANVLTF

length: 15
D: TRBD2
J: TRBJ2-3
V: TRBV6-6
size: .
DNA: TGTGCCAGCAGTTATAAGGGCGGGAGTGGAGATACGCAGTATTTT
CDR3: CASSYKGGSGDTQYF

length: 14
D: TRBD2
J: TRBJ2-7
V: TRBV6-5
size: .
DNA: TGTGCCAGCAGTTTAAGCCCCAGCGGGGCCGAGCAGTACTTC
CDR3: CASSLSPSGAEQYF

length: 16
D: TRBD2
J: TRBJ2-1
V: TRBV11-2
size: .
DNA: TGTGCCAGCAGCTCGTCACTAGCGGGAGGGCAACATGAGCAGTTCTTC
CDR3: CASSSSLAGGQHEQFF

length: 15
D: TRBD2
J: TRBJ2-1
V: TRBV9
size: .
DNA: TGTGCCAGCAGCGAGTCGCTAGCGGGAGCCCACGAGCAGTTCTTC
CDR3: CASSESLAGAHEQFF

length: 16
D: .
J: TRBJ1-3
V: TRBV19
size: .
DNA: TGTGCCAGTAGCCCGGGGTACAGCAGCTCTGGAAACACCATATATTTT
CDR3: CASSPGYSSSGNTIYF

length: 15
D: .
J: TRBJ2-7
V: TRBV10-2
size: .
DNA: TGCGCCAGCAGTGAGCCAGGTTCTCCTCCCTACGAGCAGTACTTC
CDR3: CASSEPGSPPYEQYF

length: 15
D: .
J: TRBJ1-5
V: TRBV19
size: .
DNA: TGTGCCAGTAGTGGGTCCCTATATAGCAATCAGCCCCAGCATTTT
CDR3: CASSGSLYSNQPQHF

length: 15
D: .
J: TRBJ2-2
V: TRBV27
size: once
DNA: TGTGCCAGCAGTTTGGCGGATCCGAACACCGGGGAGCTGTTTTTT
CDR3: CASSLADPNTGELFF

length: 12
D: .
J: TRBJ1-2
V: TRBV2
size: .
DNA: TGTGCCAGCATCGGCAGGGACTATGGCTACACCTTC
CDR3: CASIGRDYGYTF

length: 15
D: TRBD2
J: TRBJ2-1
V: TRBV10-1
size: .
DNA: TGCGCCAGCAGTGCTTTCGGGAGGGAATACAATGAGCAGTTCTTC
CDR3: CASSAFGREYNEQFF

length: 13
D: .
J: TRBJ2-7
V: TRBV7-8
size: .
DNA: TGTGCCAGCAGCTTAGAAGGTCCCTACGAGCAGTACTTC
CDR3: CASSLEGPYEQYF

length: 16
D: .
J: TRBJ1-2
V: TRBV7-2
size: .
DNA: TGTGCCAGCAGCTTAGGAGGCCGGGGAGGGCTAAATGGCTACACCTTC
CDR3: CASSLGGRGGLNGYTF

length: 14
D: .
J: TRBJ2-7
V: TRBV7-6
size: .
DNA: TGTGCCAGCAGCTTACCGGGGCGAGGGTACGAGCAGTACTTC
CDR3: CASSLPGRGYEQYF

length: 11
D: .
J: TRBJ1-1
V: TRBV18
size: .
DNA: TGTGCCAGCTCACAGGAAGGTGAAGCTTTCTTT
CDR3: CASSQEGEAFF

length: 14
D: .
J: TRBJ1-1
V: TRBV6-5
size: .
DNA: TGTGCCAGCAGTTACCAGACATCGAACACTGAAGCTTTCTTT
CDR3: CASSYQTSNTEAFF

length: 15
D: .
J: TRBJ2-3
V: TRBV5-4
size: .
DNA: TGTGCCAGCAGCTTAGACTCAGTACACACAGATACGCAGTATTTT
CDR3: CASSLDSVHTDTQYF

length: 13
D: TRBD2
J: TRBJ2-1
V: TRBV5-1
size: .
DNA: TGCGCCAGCAGTGGTAGCGGGGGCAATGAGCAGTTCTTC
CDR3: CASSGSGGNEQFF

length: 13
D: TRBD1
J: TRBJ1-2
V: TRBV19
size: .
DNA: TGTGCCAGTACTGTTGACAGGGACTATGGCTACACCTTC
CDR3: CASTVDRDYGYTF

length: 16
D: .
J: TRBJ2-5
V: TRBV7-2
size: .
DNA: TGTGCCAGCAGCTTAGGATCGCGGGGAGGGGGAGAGACCCAGTACTTC
CDR3: CASSLGSRGGGETQYF

length: 15
D: .
J: TRBJ2-5
V: TRBV5-1
size: .
DNA: TGCGCCAGCTCCCCCCGGGACGGGGGACAAGAGACCCAGTACTTC
CDR3: CASSPRDGGQETQYF

length: 14
D: TRBD2
J: TRBJ2-3
V: TRBV27
size: .
DNA: TGTGCCAGTCGACTAGCGGGAGGATCAGATACGCAGTATTTT
CDR3: CASRLAGGSDTQYF

length: 12
D: .
J: TRBJ1-1
V: TRBV18
size: once
DNA: TGTGCCAGCTCACCCGACATCCCTGAAGCTTTCTTT
CDR3: CASSPDIPEAFF

length: 18
D: TRBD2
J: TRBJ2-1
V: TRBV5-1
size: .
DNA: TGCGCCAGCAGCTTGGGGACTAGCGGGATCCACTCCTACAATGAGCAGTTCTTC
CDR3: CASSLGTSGIHSYNEQFF

length: 13
D: .
J: TRBJ2-5
V: TRBV5-1
size: .
DNA: TGCGCCAGCAGCTTGGGTGGAACGCCGACCCAGTACTTC
CDR3: CASSLGGTPTQYF

length: 16
D: TRBD1
J: TRBJ2-1
V: TRBV7-8
size: .
DNA: TGTGCCAGCAGCTTTCCCCAGGGGGCCCCTAACAATGAGCAGTTCTTC
CDR3: CASSFPQGAPNNEQFF

length: 20
D: TRBD1
J: TRBJ1-5
V: TRBV27
size: .
DNA: TGTGCCAGCAGTTCGCTCCCCAACCTTTCGACAGGGGGCCTCAATCAGCCCCAGCATTTT
CDR3: CASSSLPNLSTGGLNQPQHF

length: 13
D: .
J: TRBJ1-1
V: TRBV28
size: .
DNA: TGTGCCAGCAGTTTTGGTAAAATCACTGAAGCTTTCTTT
CDR3: CASSFGKITEAFF

length: 13
D: .
J: TRBJ1-4
V: TRBV11-2
size: .
DNA: TGTGCCAGCAGCTTAGACAGACAGGAAAAACTGTTTTTT
CDR3: CASSLDRQEKLFF

length: 17
D: TRBD2
J: TRBJ2-1
V: TRBV10-3
size: .
DNA: TGTGCCATCAGTGACTACGGGACTAGCGGGAGAATAAATGAGCAGTTCTTC
CDR3: CAISDYGTSGRINEQFF

length: 16
D: .
J: TRBJ1-3
V: TRBV5-1
size: .
DNA: TGCGCCAGCAGCTTGTCTCAGGTCCGGGCTGGAAACACCATATATTTT
CDR3: CASSLSQVRAGNTIYF

length: 12
D: .
J: TRBJ2-3
V: TRBV10-3
size: .
DNA: TGTGCCATCAGTGAGTCCTCCGATACGCAGTATTTT
CDR3: CAISESSDTQYF

length: 16
D: .
J: TRBJ1-2
V: TRBV5-6
size: .
DNA: TGTGCCAGCAGCACCCTCGGTGGGGCGGCAAACTATGGCTACACCTTC
CDR3: CASSTLGGAANYGYTF

length: 15
D: TRBD1
J: TRBJ2-2
V: TRBV19
size: once
DNA: TGTGCCAGTAGTGTCGGGACAGGGGTCACCGGGGAGCTGTTTTTT
CDR3: CASSVGTGVTGELFF

length: 15
D: .
J: TRBJ1-5
V: TRBV28
size: .
DNA: TGTGCCAGCAGTTTACAGGGAAAAAGCAATCAGCCCCAGCATTTT
CDR3: CASSLQGKSNQPQHF

length: 13
D: TRBD1
J: TRBJ1-2
V: TRBV5-1
size: once
DNA: TGCGCCAGCAGCCTGTGGACAGGGGATGGCTACACCTTC
CDR3: CASSLWTGDGYTF

length: 14
D: .
J: TRBJ2-7
V: TRBV27
size: .
DNA: TGTGCCAGCAGTTTTGGCGGCTCCCTACGAGAGCAGTACTTC
CDR3: CASSFGGSLREQYF

length: 15
D: .
J: TRBJ2-7
V: TRBV5-1
size: .
DNA: TGCGCCAGCAGCGCCGGTCAGGGGAGACTCTACGAGCAGTACTTC
CDR3: CASSAGQGRLYEQYF

length: 15
D: .
J: TRBJ2-7
V: TRBV28
size: .
DNA: TGTGCCAGCAGCCGCCCCGGCAGGGGGGCCTACGAGCAGTACTTC
CDR3: CASSRPGRGAYEQYF